A single sample is the source of the 30 T cell receptor beta chains below, sequenced in a study of CD8 T cells in Susac syndrome. An amount of RNA that ranged from about 0.45 to 1 ug was reverse transcribed with random hexamers. Via MiXCR, TCRdb re-called the immunoSEQ multiplex PCR reads, giving one row per CDR3 protein. The sample contains a few hundred thousand distinct CDR3 sequences, just under 95% of which appear only once. The source material was CD4+ T cells from PBMCs. Receptors originate from a human donor with multiple sclerosis.

The V call is TRBV29-1, the J call TRBJ2-7; 7 nucleotides line up with TRBD1. Germline trimming cut 6 bases from V and 4 bases from J; bases unmatched to any gene: 9. The germline V gene encodes CDR1 SQVTM and CDR2 ANQGSEA. The CDR3 sequence is 13 residues long. CDR3 protein: CSVRTGRPYEQYF. CDR3 sequence (DNA): TGCAGCGTGAGGACAGGTAGACCTTACGAGCAGTACTTC.

This chain connects TRBV15 to TRBJ1-6; tentatively, D is TRBD1 (5 bases). V was clipped by 8 bases and J by 7 bases, with 12 bases between them. Germline V gene sequence: CDR1 LNHNV, CDR2 YYDKDF (reference sequence). The length of the CDR3 is 13 residues. CDR3 in DNA: TGTGCCACCCGGGGCAGGGAAAATTCACCCCTCCACTTT. Its translation: CATRGRENSPLHF.

V usage is TRBV30 and J usage is TRBJ1-2; D is possibly TRBD1 (5 bases). The CDR3 has 15 amino acids. Trimming cost V 0 bases and J 6 bases, with 17 bases left between them. The V gene's germline CDR1 is GTSNPN and CDR2 SVGIG (reference sequence). CDR3 in DNA: TGTGCCTGGAGTGTAACCCCAGGGAGGAACGATGGCTACACCTTC. Its translation: CAWSVTPGRNDGYTF.

The chain recombines TRBV29-1 with TRBJ2-7; D tentatively fits TRBD1 or TRBD2 (7 bases each). The CDR3 totals 12 residues. Germline CDR1 is SQVTM and CDR2 is ANQGSEA. Trimming stripped 6 bases from V and 6 bases from J, with 15 bases between. CDR3: CSVDREGGEQYF. As DNA, the CDR3 is TGCAGCGTAGACAGGGAGGGAGGCGAGCAGTACTTC.

This chain joins TRBV6-5 and TRBJ2-7; perhaps TRBD1 as D (5 bases). This CDR3 is built from 14 residues. Germline values: CDR1 MNHEY, CDR2 SVGAGI. Trimming took 2 bases from V and 3 from J, leaving 11 bases between them. The CDR3 here is CASSYIQGHYEQYF. The CDR3 region has the DNA TGTGCCAGCAGTTACATTCAGGGCCACTACGAGCAGTACTTC.

The chain links TRBV12-3 or TRBV12-4 to TRBJ1-2, with D uncertain. V lost 3 bases to trimming and J lost 2 bases, with 4 bases between them. The CDR3 totals 12 residues. The CDR3 sequence is CASSLENYGYTF. CDR3 coding DNA: TGTGCCAGCAGTTTGGAAAACTATGGCTACACCTTC.

The chain has TRBV3-1 and TRBJ1-1; 9 bases align to TRBD1. The CDR3 consists of 14 residues. Looked up from germline, CDR1 is LGHDT and CDR2 is YNNKEL (reference sequence). With V trimmed by 3 bases and J by 4 bases, 3 bases remained unmatched. CDR3 nucleotide sequence: TGTGCCAGCAGCCACTGGGACAGGGCCACTGAAGCTTTCTTT. Protein sequence: CASSHWDRATEAFF.

The chain employs TRBV29-1 and TRBJ2-3, with 12 bases identical to TRBD2. This CDR3 is built from 14 residues. V lost 4 bases to trimming and J lost 6 bases; unmatched junction nucleotides: 5. CDR1 and CDR2 (germline): SQVTM, ANQGSEA. CDR3 protein: CSVATSGGSDTQYF. In nucleotides, the CDR3 is TGCAGCGTTGCGACTAGCGGGGGTTCGGATACGCAGTATTTT.

The V and J genes are TRBV25-1 and TRBJ1-2, with TRBD1 identical over 8 bases. CDR1 and CDR2 (germline): MGHDK, SYGVNS. V shed 8 bases and J 5 bases; nucleotides not matched to a gene: 4. This CDR3 spans 12 amino acids. The CDR3 protein is CASRDRYYGYTF. The CDR3 DNA is TGTGCCAGCCGGGACAGGTATTATGGCTACACCTTC.

The rearrangement joins TRBV9 to TRBJ2-3, with 8 bases matching TRBD2. There are 15 residues in the CDR3. Germline V gene data show CDR1 as SGDLS and CDR2 as YYNGEE. The junction had 5 bases not matched to a gene; V was cut back by 0 bases and J by 5 bases. Here the CDR3 DNA reads TGTGCCAGCAGCGTAGGGATTAGCGGGGAAGATACGCAGTATTTT. Residues: CASSVGISGEDTQYF. Full variable domain (rest looked up from reference TRBV9 and TRBJ2-3): DSGVTQTPKHLITATGQRVTLRCSPRSGDLSVYWYQQSLDQGLQFLIQYYNGEERAKGNILERFSAQQFPDLHSELNLSSLELGDSALYFCASSVGISGEDTQYFGPGTRLTVL.

The V gene is TRBV18, the J gene TRBJ2-3; 7 positions match TRBD1. The germline V gene has CDR1 KGHSH and CDR2 LQKENI. V gave up 6 bases and J gave up 4 bases; unmatched junction bases: 10. The CDR3 sequence is 15 residues long. The CDR3 spells CASSSGQATPDTQYF. The CDR3, as DNA: TGTGCCAGCTCCTCCGGACAGGCCACGCCAGATACGCAGTATTTT.

This sequence joins TRBV10-3 and TRBJ1-5, with 8 nucleotides matching TRBD1. This CDR3 comprises 16 residues. Germline lookup yields CDR1 ENHRY and CDR2 SYGVKD. V lost 2 bases, J lost 4 bases, and 7 bases stayed unmatched. The CDR3 loop reads CAISEGTGFYNQPQHF. Written as DNA, the CDR3 is TGTGCCATCAGTGAGGGGACAGGCTTCTATAATCAGCCCCAGCATTTT.

The rearrangement joins TRBV29-1 to TRBJ1-2; 9 bases are shared with TRBD1. CDR1 is SQVTM, CDR2 ANQGSEA, per germline. V lost 4 bases and J lost 8; bases outside the gene matches: 5. This CDR3 contains 12 residues. The CDR3 coding sequence is TGCAGCGTTGTTAGACAGGGGGGCGGCTACACCTTC. Its protein product is CSVVRQGGGYTF.

The CDR3 loop is CSARDGTANTEAFF. In DNA form, the CDR3 reads TGCAGTGCTAGAGACGGGACGGCCAACACTGAAGCTTTCTTT. The gene calls are TRBV20-1 and TRBJ1-1, with a weak D call TRBD1 (5 bases). CDR1 DFQATT and CDR2 SNEGSKA come from the germline V gene (reference sequence). V dropped 0 bases and J dropped 2 bases, with 10 bases sitting between them. The CDR3 is 14 residues long.

This clonotype has a handful of counts. The rearrangement uses TRBV7-9 and TRBJ2-1; D not resolved. CDR1 is SEHNR and CDR2 is FQNEAQ in the germline V gene (reference sequence). V was clipped by 1 base and J by 6 bases, with 7 bases between them. This CDR3 region has 13 residues. CDR3 coding DNA: TGTGCCAGCAGCTTAGGTCTTGGCAATGAGCAGTTCTTC. The encoded protein is CASSLGLGNEQFF.

CDR3: CSVPLQETQYF. DNA of the CDR3: TGCAGTGTCCCTCTCCAAGAGACCCAGTACTTC. This chain connects TRBV20-1 to TRBJ2-5, with D uncertain. The CDR3 spans 11 residues. V was trimmed by 7 bases and J by 1 base, leaving 7 bases between them. Germline loops: CDR1 DFQATT, CDR2 SNEGSKA (reference sequence).

This chain connects TRBV29-1 to TRBJ1-2; no firm D call. The CDR3 runs 12 residues. Germline values: CDR1 SQVTM, CDR2 ANQGSEA. Between the trimmed V and J ends, which lost 4 bases and 0 bases, there was a span of 6 bases. CDR3 region: CSVVFPNYGYTF. CDR3 nucleotides: TGCAGCGTTGTGTTCCCTAACTATGGCTACACCTTC.

The chain combines TRBV3-1 with TRBJ2-2; 7 nucleotides line up with TRBD1. Germline trimming cut 2 bases from V and 6 bases from J; bases unmatched to any gene: 12. The CDR3 covers 17 residues. CDR1 and CDR2 (germline): LGHDT, YNNKEL (reference sequence). The CDR3: CASSQILTGNGPGELFF. The DNA for the CDR3 is TGTGCCAGCAGCCAAATCTTGACAGGGAACGGCCCCGGGGAGCTGTTTTTT.

CDR3 sequence (DNA): TGTGCCAGCAGCTTAGCCCAAGGGCTTGGCTACACCTTC. Translation: CASSLAQGLGYTF. The chain uses TRBV7-9 and TRBJ1-2, with D unclear. This CDR3 contains 13 residues. Germline V gives CDR1 SEHNR, CDR2 FQNEAQ (reference sequence). Between the trimmed V and J ends, which lost 0 bases and 7 bases, there was a span of 9 bases.

DNA for the CDR3: TGTGCCTGGAGTCCTAGAGCGGATACGCAGTATTTT. Translated, it gives CAWSPRADTQYF. The J gene is TRBJ2-3, the V gene TRBV30; no clear D gene. This CDR3 is built from 12 residues. Germline-derived CDR1 and CDR2 are GTSNPN and SVGIG (reference sequence). V was trimmed by 2 bases and J by 6 bases, leaving 9 bases between them. The full variable domain, in which reference TRBV30 and TRBJ2-3 provide the parts outside the CDR3, is SQTIHQWPATLVQPVGSPLSLECTVEGTSNPNLYWYRQAAGRGLQLLFYSVGIGQISSEVPQNLSASRPQDRQFILSSKKLLLSDSGFYLCAWSPRADTQYFGPGTRLTVL.

This clonotype was observed once. The chain combines TRBV28 with TRBJ1-4; tentatively, D is TRBD1 (5 bases). CDR1 MDHEN and CDR2 SYDVKM come from the germline V gene. Deletions cut 6 bases from V and 10 bases from J, with 18 bases between. The CDR3 is 14 residues long. CDR3 nucleotide sequence: TGTGCCAGCAGCCTCGGGGGTACTGAGGGAAAACTGTTTTTT. As protein: CASSLGGTEGKLFF.

The V and J genes are TRBV12-3 or TRBV12-4 and TRBJ1-2; D remains unclear. Trimming stripped 3 bases from V and 5 bases from J, with 13 bases between. The CDR3 has 14 amino acids. CDR3 region: CASSFSGFGYGYTF. The CDR3 DNA reads as TGTGCCAGCAGTTTTTCTGGGTTTGGATATGGCTACACCTTC.

This clonotype was detected a few times. The chain has TRBV3-1 and TRBJ1-2; the match to TRBD1 covers 7 bases. Looked up from germline, CDR1 is LGHDT and CDR2 is YNNKEL (reference sequence). CDR3 length: 12 residues. The junction had 3 bases not matched to a gene; V was cut back by 3 bases and J by 8 bases. CDR3 residues: CASSQAGGGYTF. The CDR3 nucleotides read TGTGCCAGCAGCCAGGCAGGGGGAGGCTACACCTTC.

V gene TRBV25-1 combines with J gene TRBJ1-5; D is unresolved. V gave up 2 bases and J gave up 10 bases, with 6 bases separating them. The germline V gene has CDR1 MGHDK and CDR2 SYGVNS. The CDR3 has 11 amino acids. The CDR3 nucleotides are TGTGCCAGCAGTGAAGGAGGACCCCAGCATTTT. It translates to CASSEGGPQHF.

The chain employs TRBV20-1 and TRBJ2-7; 8 positions match TRBD2. The CDR3 loop spans 17 amino acids. The germline V gene has CDR1 DFQATT and CDR2 SNEGSKA (reference sequence). After removal of 6 bases from V and 0 bases from J, the junction contained 16 bases not matched to a gene. The CDR3 sequence: CSARSLTYSGASYEQYF. DNA for the CDR3: TGCAGTGCCCGGAGTCTAACCTATAGCGGGGCCTCCTACGAGCAGTACTTC.

DNA of the CDR3: TGTGCCAGCAGCTCGAGGGTCACTGAAGCTTTCTTT. It specifies CASSSRVTEAFF. The chain has TRBV13 and TRBJ1-1, with D uncertain. This CDR3 is built from 12 residues. V was shortened by 4 bases and J by 4 bases, with 7 bases between the two germline ends. Germline V CDR1 and CDR2: PRHDT, FYEKMQ (reference sequence).

The J gene is TRBJ2-7, the V gene TRBV7-8, with D possibly being TRBD1 or TRBD2 (6 bases each). CDR3 size: 15 residues. Germline-derived CDR1 and CDR2 are SGHVS and FQNEAQ. Trimming took 1 base from V and 4 from J, leaving 14 bases between them. This chain's CDR3 is CASSLGGAREYEQYV. The CDR3 bases are TGTGCCAGCAGCTTAGGGGGGGCCAGGGAATACGAGCAGTACGTC.

This clonotype has only one observation. This chain links TRBV23-1 with TRBJ2-7, with D possibly matching TRBD2 (6 bases). TRBV23-1 qualifies as an ORF whose function is uncertain. The CDR3 totals 13 residues. V was shortened by 9 bases and J by 4 bases, with 16 bases between the two germline ends. The CDR3: CARGTSRNYEQYV. In nucleotides, the CDR3 is TGCGCCAGGGGGACTTCTCGCAATTACGAGCAGTACGTC.

The chain combines TRBV19 with TRBJ1-2; D ambiguous. This CDR3 has 15 amino acids. V was clipped by 3 bases and J by 6 bases, with 17 bases between them. Germline CDR1 reads LNHDA; CDR2 reads SQIVND (reference sequence). Written as DNA, the CDR3 is TGTGCCAGTAGTATCGGGTGGAGCCGCGCCGATGGCTACACCTTC. The encoded protein is CASSIGWSRADGYTF.

This clonotype was found once. V gene TRBV29-1 combines with J gene TRBJ1-4; weak D call: TRBD1 (6 bases). The CDR3 totals 13 residues. From germline, CDR1 is SQVTM and CDR2 ANQGSEA. V lost 4 bases and J 4 bases, leaving 10 bases between the germline ends. As DNA, the CDR3 is TGCAGCGTTGCAGGGGTATTTAATGAAAAACTGTTTTTT. It codes for CSVAGVFNEKLFF.